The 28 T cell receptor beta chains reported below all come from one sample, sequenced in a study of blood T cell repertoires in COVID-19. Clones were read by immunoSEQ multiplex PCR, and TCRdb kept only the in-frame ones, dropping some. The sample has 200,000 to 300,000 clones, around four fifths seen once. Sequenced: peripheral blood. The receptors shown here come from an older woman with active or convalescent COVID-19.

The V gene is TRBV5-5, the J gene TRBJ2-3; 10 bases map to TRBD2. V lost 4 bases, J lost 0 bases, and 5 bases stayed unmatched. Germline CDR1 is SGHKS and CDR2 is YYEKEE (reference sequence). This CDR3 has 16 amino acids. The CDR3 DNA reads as TGTGCCAGCAGCCTGACGACTAGCGGGAGCACAGATACGCAGTATTTT. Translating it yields CASSLTTSGSTDTQYF.

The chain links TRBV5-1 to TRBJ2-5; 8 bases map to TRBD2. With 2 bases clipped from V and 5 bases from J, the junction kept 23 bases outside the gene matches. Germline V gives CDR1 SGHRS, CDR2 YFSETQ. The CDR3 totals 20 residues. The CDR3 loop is CASSLEGPSGSAGRSETQYF. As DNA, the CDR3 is TGCGCCAGCAGCTTAGAGGGGCCTAGCGGGTCCGCGGGTAGGTCGGAGACCCAGTACTTC.

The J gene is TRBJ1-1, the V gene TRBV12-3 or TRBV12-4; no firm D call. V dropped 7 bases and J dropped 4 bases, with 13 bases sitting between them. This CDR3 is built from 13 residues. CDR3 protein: CASTVDLSTEAFF. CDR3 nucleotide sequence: TGTGCCAGCACCGTGGACTTGTCCACTGAAGCTTTCTTT.

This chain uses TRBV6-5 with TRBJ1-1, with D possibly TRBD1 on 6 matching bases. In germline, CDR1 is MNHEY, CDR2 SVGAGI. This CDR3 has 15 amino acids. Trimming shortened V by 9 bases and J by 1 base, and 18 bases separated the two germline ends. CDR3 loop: CASLGGGRSNTEAFF. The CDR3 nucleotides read TGTGCCAGTCTCGGGGGCGGGAGGTCGAACACTGAAGCTTTCTTT.

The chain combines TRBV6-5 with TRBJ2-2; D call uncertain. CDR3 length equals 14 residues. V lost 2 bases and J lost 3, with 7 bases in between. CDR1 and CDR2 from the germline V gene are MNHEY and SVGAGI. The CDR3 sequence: CASSYRSDTGELFF. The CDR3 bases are TGTGCCAGCAGTTACAGGAGCGACACCGGGGAGCTGTTTTTT.

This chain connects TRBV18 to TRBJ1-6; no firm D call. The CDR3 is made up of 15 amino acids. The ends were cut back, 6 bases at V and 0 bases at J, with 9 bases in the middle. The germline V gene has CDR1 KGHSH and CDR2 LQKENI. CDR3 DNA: TGTGCCAGCTCCCCTGCGAGCTCCTATAATTCACCCCTCCACTTT. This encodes CASSPASSYNSPLHF.

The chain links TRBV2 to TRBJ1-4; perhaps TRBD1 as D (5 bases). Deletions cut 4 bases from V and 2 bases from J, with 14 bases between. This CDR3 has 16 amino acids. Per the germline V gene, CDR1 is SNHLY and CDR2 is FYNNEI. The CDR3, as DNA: TGTGCCAGCAGTGTAGGCAGGGTAGGCACTAATGAAAAACTGTTTTTT. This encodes CASSVGRVGTNEKLFF.

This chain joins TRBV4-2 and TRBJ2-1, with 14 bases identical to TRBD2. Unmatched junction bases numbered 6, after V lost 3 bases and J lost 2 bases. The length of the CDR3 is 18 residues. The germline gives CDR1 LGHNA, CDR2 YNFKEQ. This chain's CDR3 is CASSQAGTSGSTYNEQFF. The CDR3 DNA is TGTGCCAGCAGCCAGGCCGGGACTAGCGGGAGTACCTACAATGAGCAGTTCTTC.

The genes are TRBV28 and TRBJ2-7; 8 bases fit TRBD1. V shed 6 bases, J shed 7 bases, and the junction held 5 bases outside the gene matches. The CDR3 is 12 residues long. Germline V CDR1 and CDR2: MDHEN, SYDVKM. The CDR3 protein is CASRTGVGEQYF. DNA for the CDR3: TGTGCCAGCAGGACAGGGGTCGGGGAGCAGTACTTC.

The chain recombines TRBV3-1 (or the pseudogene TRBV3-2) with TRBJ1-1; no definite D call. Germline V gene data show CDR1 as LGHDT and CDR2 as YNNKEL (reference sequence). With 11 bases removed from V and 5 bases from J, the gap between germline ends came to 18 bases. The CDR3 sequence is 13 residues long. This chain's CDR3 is CAPPGEAETEAFF. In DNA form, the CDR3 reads TGTGCCCCGCCTGGTGAGGCTGAGACTGAAGCTTTCTTT.

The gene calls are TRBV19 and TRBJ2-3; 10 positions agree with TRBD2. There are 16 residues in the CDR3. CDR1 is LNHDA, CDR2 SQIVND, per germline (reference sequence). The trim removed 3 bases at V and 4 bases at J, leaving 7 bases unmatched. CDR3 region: CASSIGLAAFSDTQYF. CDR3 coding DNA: TGTGCCAGTAGTATTGGACTAGCGGCGTTTTCAGATACGCAGTATTTT.

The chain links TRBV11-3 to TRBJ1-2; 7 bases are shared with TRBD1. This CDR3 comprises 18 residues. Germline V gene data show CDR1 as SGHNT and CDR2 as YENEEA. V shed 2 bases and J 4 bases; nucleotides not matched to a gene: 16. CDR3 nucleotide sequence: TGTGCCAGCAGCTTAAGAGGGTCCGGGACAGCGTCCCTCTATGGCTACACCTTC. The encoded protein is CASSLRGSGTASLYGYTF.

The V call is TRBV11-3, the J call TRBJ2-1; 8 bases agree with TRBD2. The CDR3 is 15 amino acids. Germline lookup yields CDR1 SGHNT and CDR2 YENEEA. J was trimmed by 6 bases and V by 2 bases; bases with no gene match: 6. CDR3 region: CASSLLSGGFNEQFF. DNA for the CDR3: TGTGCCAGCAGCTTACTGTCGGGAGGGTTCAATGAGCAGTTCTTC.

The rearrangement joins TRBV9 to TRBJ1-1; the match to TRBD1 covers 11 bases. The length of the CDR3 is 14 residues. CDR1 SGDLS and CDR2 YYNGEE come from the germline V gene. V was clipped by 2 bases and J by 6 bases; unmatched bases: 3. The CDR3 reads CASSVSGQGAEAFF. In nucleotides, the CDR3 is TGTGCCAGCAGCGTTTCGGGACAGGGGGCTGAAGCTTTCTTT.

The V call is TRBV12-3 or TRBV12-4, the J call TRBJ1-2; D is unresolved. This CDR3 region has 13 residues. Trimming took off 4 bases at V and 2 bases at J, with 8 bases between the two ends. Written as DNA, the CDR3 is TGTGCCAGCAGTTCACAGCCAAACTATGGCTACACCTTC. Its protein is CASSSQPNYGYTF.

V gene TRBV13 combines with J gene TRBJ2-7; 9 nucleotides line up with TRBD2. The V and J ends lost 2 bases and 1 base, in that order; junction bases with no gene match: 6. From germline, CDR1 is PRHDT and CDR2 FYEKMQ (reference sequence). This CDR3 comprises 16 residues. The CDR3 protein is CASSLRRSGRSYEQYF. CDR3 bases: TGTGCCAGCAGCTTACGTCGTAGCGGGAGATCCTACGAGCAGTACTTC.

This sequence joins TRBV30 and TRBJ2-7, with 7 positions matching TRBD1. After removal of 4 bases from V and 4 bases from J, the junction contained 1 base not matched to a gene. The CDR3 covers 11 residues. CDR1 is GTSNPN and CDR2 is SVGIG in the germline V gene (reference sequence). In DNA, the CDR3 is TGTGCCTGGAAACAGGGGTACGAGCAGTACTTC. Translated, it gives CAWKQGYEQYF.

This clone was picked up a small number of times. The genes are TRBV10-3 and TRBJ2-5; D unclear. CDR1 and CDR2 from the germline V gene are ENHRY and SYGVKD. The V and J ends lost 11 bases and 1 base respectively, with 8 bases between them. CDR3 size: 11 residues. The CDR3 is CALRFQETQYF. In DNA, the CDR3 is TGTGCCCTCCGGTTCCAAGAGACCCAGTACTTC.

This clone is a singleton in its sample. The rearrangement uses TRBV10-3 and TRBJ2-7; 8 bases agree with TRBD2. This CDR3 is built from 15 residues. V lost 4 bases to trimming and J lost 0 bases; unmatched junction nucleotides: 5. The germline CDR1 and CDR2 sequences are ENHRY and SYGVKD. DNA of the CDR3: TGTGCCATCAGTGGAAGCGGGGGTAACTCCTACGAGCAGTACTTC. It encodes CAISGSGGNSYEQYF.

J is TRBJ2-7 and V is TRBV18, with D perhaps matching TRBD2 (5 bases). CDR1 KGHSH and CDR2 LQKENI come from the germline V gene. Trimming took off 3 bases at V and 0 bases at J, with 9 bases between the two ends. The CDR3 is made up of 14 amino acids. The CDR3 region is CASSPSRDSYEQYF. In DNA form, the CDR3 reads TGTGCCAGCTCACCCTCACGGGACTCCTACGAGCAGTACTTC.

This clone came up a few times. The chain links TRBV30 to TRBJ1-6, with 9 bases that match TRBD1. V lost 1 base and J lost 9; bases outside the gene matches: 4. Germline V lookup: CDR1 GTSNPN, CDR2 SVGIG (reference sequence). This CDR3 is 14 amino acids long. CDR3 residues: CAWSGGQGTSPLHF. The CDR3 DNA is TGTGCCTGGAGTGGGGGACAGGGTACTTCACCCCTCCACTTT.

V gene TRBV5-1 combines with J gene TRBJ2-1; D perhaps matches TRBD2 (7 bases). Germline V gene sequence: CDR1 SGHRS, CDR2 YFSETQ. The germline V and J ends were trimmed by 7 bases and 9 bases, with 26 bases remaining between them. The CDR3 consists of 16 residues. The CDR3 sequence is CASASRGPGRASEQFF. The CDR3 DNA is TGCGCCAGCGCCTCCAGGGGTCCGGGGAGGGCCAGTGAGCAGTTCTTC.

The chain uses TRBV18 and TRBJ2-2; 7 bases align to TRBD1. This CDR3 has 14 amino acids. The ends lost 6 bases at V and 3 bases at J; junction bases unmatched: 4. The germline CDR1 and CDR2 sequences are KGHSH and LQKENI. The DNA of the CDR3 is TGTGCCAGCTCTCCCGACAGGGACACCGGGGAGCTGTTTTTT. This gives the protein CASSPDRDTGELFF.

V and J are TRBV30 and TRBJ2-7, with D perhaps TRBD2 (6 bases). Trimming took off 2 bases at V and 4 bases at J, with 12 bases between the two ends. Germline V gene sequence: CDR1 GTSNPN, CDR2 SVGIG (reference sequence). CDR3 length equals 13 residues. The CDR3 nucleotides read TGTGCCTGGAGTCGGGGGACGGGTTACGAGCAGTACTTC. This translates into CAWSRGTGYEQYF. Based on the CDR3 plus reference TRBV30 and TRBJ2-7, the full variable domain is SQTIHQWPATLVQPVGSPLSLECTVEGTSNPNLYWYRQAAGRGLQLLFYSVGIGQISSEVPQNLSASRPQDRQFILSSKKLLLSDSGFYLCAWSRGTGYEQYFGPGTRLTVT.

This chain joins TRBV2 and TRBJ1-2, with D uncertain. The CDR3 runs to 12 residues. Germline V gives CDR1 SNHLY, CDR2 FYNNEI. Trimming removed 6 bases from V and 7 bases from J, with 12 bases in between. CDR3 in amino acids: CASRDRQGGYTF. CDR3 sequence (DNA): TGTGCCAGCAGGGATCGACAAGGTGGCTACACCTTC.

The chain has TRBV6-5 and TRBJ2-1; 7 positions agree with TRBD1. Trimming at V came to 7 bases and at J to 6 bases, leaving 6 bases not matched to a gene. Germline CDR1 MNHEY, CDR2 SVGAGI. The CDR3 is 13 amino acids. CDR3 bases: TGTGCCAGCACTAAGACAGGGACCAATGAGCAGTTCTTC. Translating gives CASTKTGTNEQFF.

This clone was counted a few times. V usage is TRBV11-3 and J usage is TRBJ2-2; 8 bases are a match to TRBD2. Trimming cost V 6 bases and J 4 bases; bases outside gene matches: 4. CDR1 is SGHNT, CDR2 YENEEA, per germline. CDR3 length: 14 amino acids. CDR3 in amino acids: CASRSGTSTGELFF. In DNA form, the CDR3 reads TGTGCCAGCAGATCCGGGACTAGCACCGGGGAGCTGTTTTTT.

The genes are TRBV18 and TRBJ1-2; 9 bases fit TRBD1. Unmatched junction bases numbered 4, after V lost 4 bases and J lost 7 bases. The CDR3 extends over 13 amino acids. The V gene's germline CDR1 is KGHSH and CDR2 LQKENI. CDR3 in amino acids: CASSLTGGLGYTF. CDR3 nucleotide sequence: TGTGCCAGCTCACTCACAGGGGGCCTTGGCTACACCTTC.